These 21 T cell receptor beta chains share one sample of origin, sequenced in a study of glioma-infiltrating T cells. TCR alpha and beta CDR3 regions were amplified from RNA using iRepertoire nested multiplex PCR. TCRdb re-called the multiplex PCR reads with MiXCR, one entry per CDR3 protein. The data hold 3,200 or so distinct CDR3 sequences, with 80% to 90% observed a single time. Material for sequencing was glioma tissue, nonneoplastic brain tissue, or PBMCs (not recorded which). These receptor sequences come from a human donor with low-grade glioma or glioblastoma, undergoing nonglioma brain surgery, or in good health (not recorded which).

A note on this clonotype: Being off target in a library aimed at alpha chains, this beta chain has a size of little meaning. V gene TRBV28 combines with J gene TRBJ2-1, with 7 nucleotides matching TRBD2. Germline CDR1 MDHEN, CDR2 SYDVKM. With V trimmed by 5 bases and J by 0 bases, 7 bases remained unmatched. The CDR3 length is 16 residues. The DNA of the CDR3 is TGTGCCAGCAGTCTGGGACTATCAATCTCCTACAATGAGCAGTTCTTC. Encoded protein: CASSLGLSISYNEQFF.

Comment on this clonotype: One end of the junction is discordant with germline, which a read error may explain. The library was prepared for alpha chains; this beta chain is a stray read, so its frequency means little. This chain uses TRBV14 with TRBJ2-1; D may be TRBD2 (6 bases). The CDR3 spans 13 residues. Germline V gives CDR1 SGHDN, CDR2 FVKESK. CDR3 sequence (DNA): TGTGCCAGCAGCCAGATAGCGGTTAATGAGCAGTCCTTC. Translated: CASSQIAVNEQSF.

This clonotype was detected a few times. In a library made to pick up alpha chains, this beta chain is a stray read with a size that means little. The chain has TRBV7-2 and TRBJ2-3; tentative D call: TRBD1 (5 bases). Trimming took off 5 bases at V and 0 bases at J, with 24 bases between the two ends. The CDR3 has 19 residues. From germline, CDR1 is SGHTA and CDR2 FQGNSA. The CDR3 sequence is CASSAQPLTASRSTDTQYF. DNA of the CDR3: TGTGCCAGCAGCGCACAGCCCTTGACAGCTAGTAGAAGCACAGATACGCAGTATTTT.

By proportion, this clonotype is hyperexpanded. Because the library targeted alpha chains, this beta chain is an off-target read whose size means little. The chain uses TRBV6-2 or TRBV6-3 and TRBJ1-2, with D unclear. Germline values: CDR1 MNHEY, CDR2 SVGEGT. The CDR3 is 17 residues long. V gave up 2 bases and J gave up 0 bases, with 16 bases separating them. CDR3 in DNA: TGTGCCAGCAGTTACAGCGACGCAGAGCCCTCTAACTATGGCTACACCTTC. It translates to CASSYSDAEPSNYGYTF.

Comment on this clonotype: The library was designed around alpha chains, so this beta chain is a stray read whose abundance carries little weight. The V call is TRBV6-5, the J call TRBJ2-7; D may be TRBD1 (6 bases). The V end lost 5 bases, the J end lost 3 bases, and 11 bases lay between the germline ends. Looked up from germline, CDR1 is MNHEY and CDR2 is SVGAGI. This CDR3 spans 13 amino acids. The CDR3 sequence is CASSHRENYEQYF. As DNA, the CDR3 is TGTGCCAGCAGTCACAGGGAGAACTACGAGCAGTACTTC.

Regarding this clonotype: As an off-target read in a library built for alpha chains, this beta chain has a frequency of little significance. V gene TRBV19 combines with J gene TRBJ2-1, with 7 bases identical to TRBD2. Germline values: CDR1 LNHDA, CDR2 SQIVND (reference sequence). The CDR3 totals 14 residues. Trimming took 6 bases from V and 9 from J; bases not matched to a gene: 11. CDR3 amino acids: CASSPIAGAIEQFF. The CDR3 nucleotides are TGTGCCAGTAGCCCCATAGCGGGTGCCATTGAGCAGTTCTTC.

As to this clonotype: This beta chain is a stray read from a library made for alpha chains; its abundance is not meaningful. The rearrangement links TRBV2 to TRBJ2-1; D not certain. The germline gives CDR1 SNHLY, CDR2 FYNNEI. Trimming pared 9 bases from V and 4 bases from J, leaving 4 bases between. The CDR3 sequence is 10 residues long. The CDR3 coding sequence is TGTGCCAGTGAATACAATGAGCAGTTCTTC. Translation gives CASEYNEQFF.

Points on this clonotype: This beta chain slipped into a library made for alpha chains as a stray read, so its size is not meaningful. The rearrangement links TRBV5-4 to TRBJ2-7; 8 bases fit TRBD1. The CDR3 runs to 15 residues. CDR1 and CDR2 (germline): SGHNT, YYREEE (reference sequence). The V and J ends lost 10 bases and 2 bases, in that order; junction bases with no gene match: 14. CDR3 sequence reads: CALGGGTGHTYEQYF. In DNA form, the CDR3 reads TGTGCCTTAGGAGGCGGGACAGGACACACCTACGAGCAGTACTTC.

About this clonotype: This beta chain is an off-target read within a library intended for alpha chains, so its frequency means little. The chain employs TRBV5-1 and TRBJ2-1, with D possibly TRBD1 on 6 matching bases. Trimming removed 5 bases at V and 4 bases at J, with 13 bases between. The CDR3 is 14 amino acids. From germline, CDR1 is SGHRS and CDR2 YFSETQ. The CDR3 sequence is CASSLTRGYNEQFF. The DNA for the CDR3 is TGCGCCAGCAGTCTCACCAGGGGATACAATGAGCAGTTCTTC.

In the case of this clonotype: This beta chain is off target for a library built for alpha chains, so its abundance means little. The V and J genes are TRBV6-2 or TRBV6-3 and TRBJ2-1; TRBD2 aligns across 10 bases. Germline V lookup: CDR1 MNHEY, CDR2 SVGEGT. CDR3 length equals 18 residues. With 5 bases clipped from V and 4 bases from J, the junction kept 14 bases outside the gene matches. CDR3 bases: TGTGCCAGCAGTGGACAGTGGCGTAGCGGGGGGCGGTACAATGAGCAGTTCTTC. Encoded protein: CASSGQWRSGGRYNEQFF.

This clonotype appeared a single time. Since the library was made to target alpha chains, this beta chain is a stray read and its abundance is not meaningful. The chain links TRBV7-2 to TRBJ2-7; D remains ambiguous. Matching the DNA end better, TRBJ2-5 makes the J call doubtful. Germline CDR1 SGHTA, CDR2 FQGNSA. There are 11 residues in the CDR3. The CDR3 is CASSLQETQYF. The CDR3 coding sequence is TGTGCCAGCAGCCTTCAAGAGACCCAGTACTTC.

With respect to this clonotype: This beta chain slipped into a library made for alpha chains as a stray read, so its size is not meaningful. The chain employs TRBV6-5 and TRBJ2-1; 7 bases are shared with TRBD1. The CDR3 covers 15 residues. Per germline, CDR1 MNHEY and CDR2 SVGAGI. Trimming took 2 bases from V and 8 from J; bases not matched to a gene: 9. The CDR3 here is CASSYPMTGIDEQFF. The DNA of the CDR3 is TGTGCCAGCAGTTACCCGATGACAGGGATCGATGAGCAGTTCTTC.

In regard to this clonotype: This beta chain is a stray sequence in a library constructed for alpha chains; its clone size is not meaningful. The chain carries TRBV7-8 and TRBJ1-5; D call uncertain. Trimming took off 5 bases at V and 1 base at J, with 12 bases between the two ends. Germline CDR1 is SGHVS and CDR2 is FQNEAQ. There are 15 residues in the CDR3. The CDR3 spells CASSPTRVSNQPQHF. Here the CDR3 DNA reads TGTGCCAGCAGCCCGACCCGAGTAAGCAATCAGCCCCAGCATTTT.

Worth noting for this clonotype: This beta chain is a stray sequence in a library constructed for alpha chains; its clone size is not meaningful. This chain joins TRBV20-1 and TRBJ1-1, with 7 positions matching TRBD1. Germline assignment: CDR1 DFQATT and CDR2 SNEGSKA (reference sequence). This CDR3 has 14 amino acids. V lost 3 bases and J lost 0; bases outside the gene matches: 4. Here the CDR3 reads CSASGTEMNTEAFF. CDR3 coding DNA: TGCAGTGCTAGCGGGACAGAGATGAACACTGAAGCTTTCTTT.

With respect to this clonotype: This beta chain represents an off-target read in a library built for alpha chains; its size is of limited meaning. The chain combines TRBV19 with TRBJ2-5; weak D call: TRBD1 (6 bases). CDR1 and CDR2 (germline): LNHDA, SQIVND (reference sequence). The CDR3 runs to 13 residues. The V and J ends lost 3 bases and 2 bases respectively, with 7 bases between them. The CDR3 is CASSIGQQETQYF. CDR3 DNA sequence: TGTGCCAGTAGTATTGGACAGCAAGAGACCCAGTACTTC.

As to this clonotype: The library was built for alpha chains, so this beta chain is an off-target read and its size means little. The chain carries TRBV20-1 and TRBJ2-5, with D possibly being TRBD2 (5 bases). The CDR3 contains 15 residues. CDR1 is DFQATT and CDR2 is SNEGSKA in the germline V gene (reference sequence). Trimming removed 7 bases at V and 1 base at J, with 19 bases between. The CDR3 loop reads CSVESGESVQETQYF. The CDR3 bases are TGCAGTGTTGAAAGTGGGGAGTCGGTCCAAGAGACCCAGTACTTC.

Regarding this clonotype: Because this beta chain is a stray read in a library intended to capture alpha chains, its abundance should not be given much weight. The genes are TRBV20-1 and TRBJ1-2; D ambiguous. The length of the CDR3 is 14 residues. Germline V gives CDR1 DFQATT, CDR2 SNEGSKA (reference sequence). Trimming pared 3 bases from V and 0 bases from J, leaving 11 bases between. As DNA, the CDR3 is TGCAGTGCTAGGACCCGGGCCTCTAACTATGGCTACACCTTC. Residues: CSARTRASNYGYTF.

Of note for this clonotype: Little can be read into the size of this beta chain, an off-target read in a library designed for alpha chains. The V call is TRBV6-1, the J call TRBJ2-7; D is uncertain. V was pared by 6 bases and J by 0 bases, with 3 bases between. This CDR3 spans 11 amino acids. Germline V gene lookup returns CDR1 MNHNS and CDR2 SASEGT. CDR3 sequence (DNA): TGTGCCAGCAGAATCTCCTACGAGCAGTACTTC. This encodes CASRISYEQYF.

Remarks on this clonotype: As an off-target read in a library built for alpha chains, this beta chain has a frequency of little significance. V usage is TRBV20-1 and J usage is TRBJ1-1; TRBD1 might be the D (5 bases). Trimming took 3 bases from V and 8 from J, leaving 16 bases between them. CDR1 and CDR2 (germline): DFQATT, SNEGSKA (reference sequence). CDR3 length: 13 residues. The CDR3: CSARRSGQAEAFF. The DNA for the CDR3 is TGCAGTGCTAGGCGATCGGGGCAAGCCGAAGCTTTCTTT.

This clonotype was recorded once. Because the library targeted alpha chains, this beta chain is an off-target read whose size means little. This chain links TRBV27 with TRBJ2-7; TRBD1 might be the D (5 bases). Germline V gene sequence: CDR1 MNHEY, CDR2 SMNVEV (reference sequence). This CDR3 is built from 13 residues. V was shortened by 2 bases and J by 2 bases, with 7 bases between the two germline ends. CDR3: CASSLKGAYEQYF. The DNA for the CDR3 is TGTGCCAGCAGTTTAAAAGGGGCCTACGAGCAGTACTTC.

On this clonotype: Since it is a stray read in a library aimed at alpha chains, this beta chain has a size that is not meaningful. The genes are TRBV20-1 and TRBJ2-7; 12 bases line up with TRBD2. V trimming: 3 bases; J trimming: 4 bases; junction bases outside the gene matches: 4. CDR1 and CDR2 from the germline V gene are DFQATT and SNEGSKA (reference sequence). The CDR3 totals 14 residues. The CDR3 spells CSASSLAGGYEQYF. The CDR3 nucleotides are TGCAGTGCTAGTAGTCTAGCGGGAGGGTACGAGCAGTACTTC.